This is a list of T cell receptor beta chains from one sample in a study of shared clonotypes between healthy human individuals. Clones were sequenced by immunoSEQ multiplex PCR, and TCRdb holds only the in-frame ones, with some missing. The repertoire holds hundreds of thousands of clones, with approximately 96% as singletons. Sample: naive CD8+ T cells sorted from blood. Every receptor here comes from a woman aged 25 to 39 in good health. Each CDR3 is given with its conserved first and last residue. A D gene is named only where the DNA matches it firmly. A clone size is listed for some rows: how often the clone was seen (once, few, many), or a class if it is expanded.

size,J,V,D,CDR3,DNA
-,TRBJ1-5,TRBV13,-,CASSLGDSNQPQHF,TGTGCCAGCAGCTTAGGGGACAGCAATCAGCCCCAGCATTTT
-,TRBJ2-7,TRBV29-1,-,CSVSDTGTTYEQYF,TGCAGCGTCAGCGATACCGGGACAACCTACGAGCAGTACTTC
-,TRBJ1-1,TRBV25-1,-,CASTQGGAGGAFF,TGTGCCAGCACCCAAGGGGGGGCAGGTGGAGCTTTCTTT
-,TRBJ1-1,TRBV7-9,-,CASSPVMNTEAFF,TGTGCCAGCAGCCCCGTGATGAACACTGAAGCTTTCTTT
-,TRBJ2-7,TRBV29-1,-,CSVKEREQYF,TGCAGCGTGAAAGAGCGCGAGCAGTACTTC
-,TRBJ2-3,TRBV5-1,-,CASSFRGKGSRSADTQYF,TGCGCCAGCAGCTTTAGGGGGAAGGGTTCAAGGTCGGCAGATACGCAGTATTTT
-,TRBJ2-5,TRBV6-1,-,CASSEIKSGVQETQYF,TGTGCCAGCAGTGAGATAAAATCAGGGGTTCAAGAGACCCAGTACTTC
-,TRBJ1-1,TRBV7-8,-,CASSLVVPDRVFLDTEAFF,TGTGCCAGCAGCTTAGTGGTACCGGATCGAGTCTTTTTGGACACTGAAGCTTTCTTT
-,TRBJ2-1,TRBV6-5,-,CASSSYRDQYNEQFF,TGTGCCAGCAGTTCCTACAGGGACCAATACAATGAGCAGTTCTTC
-,TRBJ2-1,TRBV14,-,CASSQKELARYNEQFF,TGTGCCAGCAGCCAAAAAGAGCTAGCGAGATACAATGAGCAGTTCTTC
-,TRBJ2-1,TRBV11-2,-,CASSFSRTLSSYNEQFF,TGTGCCAGCAGCTTTTCCAGGACCCTCAGCTCCTACAATGAGCAGTTCTTC
-,TRBJ2-7,TRBV11-2,-,CASSLGGPYEQYF,TGTGCCAGCAGCCTGGGAGGCCCATACGAGCAGTACTTC
-,TRBJ2-1,TRBV13,-,CASSPHLGGEQFF,TGTGCCAGCAGCCCCCATTTAGGCGGGGAGCAGTTCTTC
-,TRBJ2-2,TRBV5-1,TRBD2,CASSFWREGNTGELFF,TGCGCCAGCAGCTTTTGGCGGGAGGGGAACACCGGGGAGCTGTTTTTT
-,TRBJ1-5,TRBV30,-,CAWSVPQPQHF,TGTGCCTGGAGTGTACCACAGCCCCAGCATTTT
-,TRBJ1-5,TRBV28,TRBD1,CASSHRGSQHF,TGTGCCAGCAGTCACAGGGGGTCCCAGCATTTT
few,TRBJ2-7,TRBV5-1,TRBD2,CASSPSLRAGGPGEQYF,TGCGCCAGCAGCCCGTCCTTAAGGGCGGGAGGGCCGGGAGAGCAGTACTTC
-,TRBJ2-5,TRBV5-4,TRBD1,CASSLVGQGRLQETQYF,TGTGCCAGCAGCTTGGTGGGACAGGGCAGACTCCAAGAGACCCAGTACTTC
few,TRBJ2-1,TRBV5-8,TRBD1,CASSLAIRTGVSEQFF,TGTGCCAGCAGCTTGGCCATTAGGACAGGGGTTAGTGAGCAGTTCTTC
-,TRBJ1-1,TRBV28,-,CASSLPDRIAEAFF,TGTGCCAGCAGTTTACCCGACAGAATCGCTGAAGCTTTCTTT
-,TRBJ2-2,TRBV15,TRBD1,CATSRETGTGISGELFF,TGTGCCACCAGCAGAGAAACCGGGACAGGGATCTCCGGGGAGCTGTTTTTT
-,TRBJ2-5,TRBV5-1,-,CASSLASAVQETQYF,TGCGCCAGCAGCTTGGCCTCGGCAGTTCAAGAGACCCAGTACTTC
-,TRBJ1-1,TRBV27,-,CASKEGGTEAFF,TGTGCCAGCAAGGAGGGGGGCACTGAAGCTTTCTTT
-,TRBJ1-5,TRBV19,-,CASSVIRGGNQPQHF,TGTGCCAGTAGTGTGATCCGGGGGGGCAATCAGCCCCAGCATTTT
-,TRBJ1-2,TRBV19,-,CASSMPTGFGLYGYTF,TGTGCCAGTAGTATGCCGACAGGTTTCGGTTTGTATGGCTACACCTTC
-,TRBJ2-3,TRBV28,TRBD1,CASSLRGQSTDTQYF,TGTGCCAGCAGTTTAAGGGGACAGTCGACAGATACGCAGTATTTT
once,TRBJ2-7,TRBV13,TRBD2,CASSLALAVEEGQYF,TGTGCCAGCAGCTTAGCACTAGCGGTCGAAGAAGGGCAGTACTTC
-,TRBJ2-7,TRBV11-2,-,CASSLRASYEQYF,TGTGCCAGCAGCCTTCGGGCTTCCTACGAGCAGTACTTC
-,TRBJ2-2,TRBV25-1,-,CASSEWGSGELFF,TGTGCCAGCAGTGAATGGGGGTCCGGGGAGCTGTTTTTT
-,TRBJ2-7,TRBV27,-,CASSLSEGSGSYEQYF,TGTGCCAGCAGTTTATCGGAGGGTAGCGGCTCCTACGAGCAGTACTTC
once,TRBJ1-1,TRBV7-8,TRBD1,CASSLAETGQVEAFF,TGTGCCAGCAGCTTAGCGGAGACAGGGCAAGTTGAAGCTTTCTTT
once,TRBJ1-1,TRBV19,-,CASSILVQGRDTEAFF,TGTGCCAGTAGTATTTTAGTCCAGGGCCGAGACACTGAAGCTTTCTTT
-,TRBJ2-2,TRBV27,TRBD2,CASSLSTAGGANTGELFF,TGTGCCAGCAGTTTATCGACAGCGGGAGGCGCGAACACCGGGGAGCTGTTTTTT
-,TRBJ2-7,TRBV6-6,-,CASSYRQSPYEQYF,TGTGCCAGCAGTTATCGCCAATCCCCCTACGAGCAGTACTTC
-,TRBJ2-6,TRBV11-2,-,CASSLDWGVSGANVLTF,TGTGCCAGCAGCTTAGACTGGGGGGTCTCTGGGGCCAACGTCCTGACTTTC
few,TRBJ1-1,TRBV7-9,TRBD1,CASSPTGATEAFF,TGTGCCAGCAGTCCGACAGGGGCCACTGAAGCTTTCTTT
-,TRBJ1-3,TRBV6-1,-,CASSELYFAGNTIYF,TGTGCCAGCAGTGAACTCTATTTCGCTGGAAACACCATATATTTT
-,TRBJ2-5,TRBV5-4,-,CASSLAVGETQYF,TGTGCCAGCAGCTTGGCAGTAGGGGAGACCCAGTACTTC
-,TRBJ2-7,TRBV5-6,-,CASSQDTASQYF,TGTGCCAGCAGCCAGGACACAGCGTCGCAGTACTTC
-,TRBJ2-7,TRBV10-1,TRBD2,CASSDEASGFYEQYF,TGCGCCAGCAGTGACGAGGCTAGCGGTTTCTACGAGCAGTACTTC
-,TRBJ2-7,TRBV29-1,-,CSVRTETYEQYF,TGCAGCGTCAGGACAGAAACCTACGAGCAGTACTTC
-,TRBJ2-7,TRBV19,-,CASSVASQGPHEQYF,TGTGCCAGTAGCGTAGCTAGCCAGGGACCCCACGAGCAGTACTTC
-,TRBJ1-3,TRBV7-6,-,CASRLEGGSGNTIYF,TGTGCCAGCAGGCTAGAGGGGGGCTCTGGAAACACCATATATTTT
-,TRBJ2-7,TRBV28,TRBD2,CASSPSMTGGTYEQYF,TGTGCCAGCAGTCCAAGTATGACGGGAGGTACCTACGAGCAGTACTTC
-,TRBJ1-5,TRBV5-1,-,CASSFHPDGVCQPQHF,TGCGCCAGCAGCTTCCACCCTGACGGGGTTTGTCAGCCCCAGCATTTT
few,TRBJ2-7,TRBV13,-,CASSPRRGTYEQYF,TGTGCCAGCAGCCCGCGCCGGGGGACTTACGAGCAGTACTTC
-,TRBJ2-7,TRBV13,-,CASSLRGEQYF,TGTGCCAGCAGCCTCCGGGGGGAGCAGTACTTC
-,TRBJ1-5,TRBV19,-,CASSIISSDQPQHF,TGTGCCAGTAGTATAATATCCTCGGATCAGCCCCAGCATTTT
-,TRBJ2-7,TRBV19,-,CASSGLEGTYEQYF,TGTGCCAGTAGTGGACTGGAGGGCACCTACGAGCAGTACTTC
-,TRBJ2-7,TRBV4-1,TRBD1,CASSPRDRALEQYF,TGCGCCAGCAGCCCCCGGGACAGGGCCCTCGAGCAGTACTTC
-,TRBJ2-7,TRBV6-5,-,CASSTEDEQYF,TGTGCCAGCAGTACCGAGGACGAGCAGTACTTC
-,TRBJ1-2,TRBV19,-,CASSWADNYGYTF,TGTGCCAGTAGTTGGGCGGATAACTATGGCTACACCTTC
-,TRBJ1-1,TRBV28,-,CASSRPPASMNTEAFF,TGTGCCAGCAGTCGACCTCCGGCCTCAATGAACACTGAAGCTTTCTTT
-,TRBJ2-7,TRBV11-2,-,CASSFEGTSGSRGYEQYF,TGTGCCAGCAGCTTTGAGGGGACCAGCGGTTCAAGGGGGTACGAGCAGTACTTC
once,TRBJ2-7,TRBV28,-,CASSLGLAPHYEQYF,TGTGCCAGCAGTTTAGGCCTAGCGCCACACTACGAGCAGTACTTC
-,TRBJ1-2,TRBV27,TRBD1,CASSLSTGFGYTF,TGTGCCAGCAGTTTATCGACAGGGTTTGGCTACACCTTC
-,TRBJ2-5,TRBV7-8,TRBD2,CASSLALAGVAGKLETQYF,TGTGCCAGCAGCTTAGCGCTAGCGGGAGTGGCGGGGAAATTGGAGACCCAGTACTTC
-,TRBJ1-6,TRBV19,-,CASSNRQTSGDNSPLHF,TGTGCCAGTAGTAACCGACAGACCTCTGGGGATAATTCACCCCTCCACTTT